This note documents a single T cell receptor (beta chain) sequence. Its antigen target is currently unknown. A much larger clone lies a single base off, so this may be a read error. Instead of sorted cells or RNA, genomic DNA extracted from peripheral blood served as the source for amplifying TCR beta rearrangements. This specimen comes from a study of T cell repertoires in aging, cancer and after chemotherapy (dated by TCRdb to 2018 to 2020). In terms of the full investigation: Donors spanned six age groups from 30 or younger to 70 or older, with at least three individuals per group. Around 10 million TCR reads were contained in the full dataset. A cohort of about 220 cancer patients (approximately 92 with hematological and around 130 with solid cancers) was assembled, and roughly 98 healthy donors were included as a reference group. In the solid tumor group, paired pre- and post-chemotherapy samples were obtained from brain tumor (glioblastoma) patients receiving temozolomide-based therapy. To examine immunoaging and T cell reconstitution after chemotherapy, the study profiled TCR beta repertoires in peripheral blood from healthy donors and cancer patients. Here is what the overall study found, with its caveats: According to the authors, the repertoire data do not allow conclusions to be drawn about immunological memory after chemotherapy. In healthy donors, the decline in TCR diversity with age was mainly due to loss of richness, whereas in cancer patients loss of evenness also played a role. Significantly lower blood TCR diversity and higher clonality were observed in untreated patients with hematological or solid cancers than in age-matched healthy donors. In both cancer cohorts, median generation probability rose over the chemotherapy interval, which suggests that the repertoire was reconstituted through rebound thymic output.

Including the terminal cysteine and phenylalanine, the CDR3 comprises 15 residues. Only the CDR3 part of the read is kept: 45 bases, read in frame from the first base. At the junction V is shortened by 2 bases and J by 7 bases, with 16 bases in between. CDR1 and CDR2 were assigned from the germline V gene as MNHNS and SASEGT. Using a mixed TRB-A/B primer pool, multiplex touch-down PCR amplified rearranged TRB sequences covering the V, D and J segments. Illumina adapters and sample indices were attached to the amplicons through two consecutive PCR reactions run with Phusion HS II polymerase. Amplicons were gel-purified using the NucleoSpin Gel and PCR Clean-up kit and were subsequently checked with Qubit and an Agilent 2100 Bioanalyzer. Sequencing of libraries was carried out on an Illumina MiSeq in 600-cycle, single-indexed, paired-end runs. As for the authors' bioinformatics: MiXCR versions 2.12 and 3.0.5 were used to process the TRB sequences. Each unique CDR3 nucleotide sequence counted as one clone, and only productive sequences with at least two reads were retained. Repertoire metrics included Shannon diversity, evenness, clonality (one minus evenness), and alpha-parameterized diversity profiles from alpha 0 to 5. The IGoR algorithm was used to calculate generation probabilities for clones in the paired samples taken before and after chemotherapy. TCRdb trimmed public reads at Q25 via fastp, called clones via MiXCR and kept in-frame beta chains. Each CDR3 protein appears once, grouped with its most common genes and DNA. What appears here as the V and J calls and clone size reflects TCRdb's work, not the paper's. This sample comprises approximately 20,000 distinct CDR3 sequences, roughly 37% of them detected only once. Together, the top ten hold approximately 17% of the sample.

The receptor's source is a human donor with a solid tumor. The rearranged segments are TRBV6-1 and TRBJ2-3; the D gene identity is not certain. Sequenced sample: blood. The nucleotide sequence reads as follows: TGTGCCAGCAGTGAAAGTAGGGCAGGCCTTAATACGCAGTATTTT. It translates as CASSESRAGLNTQYF.